A selection of T cell receptor beta chains follows, all from one sample in a study of blood T cell repertoires in COVID-19. The assay was immunoSEQ multiplex PCR, and TCRdb's table has in-frame clones only and misses some. The sample contains approximately 200,000 clones, approximately 78% of which appear only once. Sequencing was carried out using peripheral blood. These TCRs come from an elderly woman with COVID-19, enrolled during active disease. Both conserved end residues are part of each CDR3. D genes are given only for firm matches. Not all rows give a size; the values are once, few, many and, for expanded clones, a class.

d_call: .; clone_size: .; v_call: TRBV29-1; j_call: TRBJ1-2; cdr3_nt: TGCAGCGTTGAGGGCAACCTCTATGGCTACACCTTC; cdr3_aa: CSVEGNLYGYTF
d_call: TRBD2; clone_size: .; v_call: TRBV10-3; j_call: TRBJ2-1; cdr3_nt: TGTGCCATCGACGAGGGCGGGAGTCCTAATGAGCAGTTCTTC; cdr3_aa: CAIDEGGSPNEQFF
d_call: .; clone_size: .; v_call: TRBV6-2/TRBV6-3; j_call: TRBJ1-6; cdr3_nt: TGTGCCAGCAGTCCACAGCTATCTGGAAAGGCACCCCTCCACTTT; cdr3_aa: CASSPQLSGKAPLHF
d_call: .; clone_size: .; v_call: TRBV4-1; j_call: TRBJ2-7; cdr3_nt: TGCGCCAGCAGCCCCCGGGAGGACAGCTCCTACGAGCAGTACTTC; cdr3_aa: CASSPREDSSYEQYF
d_call: TRBD2; clone_size: .; v_call: TRBV27; j_call: TRBJ2-3; cdr3_nt: TGTGCCAGCAGTTTGTCTAGCGGGGGTTCTCCTTGGGGCACAGATACGCAGTATTTT; cdr3_aa: CASSLSSGGSPWGTDTQYF
d_call: TRBD2; clone_size: .; v_call: TRBV28; j_call: TRBJ2-2; cdr3_nt: TGTGCCAGCCGGGACTACAACACCGGGGAGCTGTTTTTT; cdr3_aa: CASRDYNTGELFF
d_call: TRBD2; clone_size: .; v_call: TRBV5-1; j_call: TRBJ2-3; cdr3_nt: TGCGCCAGCAAGCGGGACAGCACAGATACGCAGTATTTT; cdr3_aa: CASKRDSTDTQYF
d_call: .; clone_size: once; v_call: TRBV10-3; j_call: TRBJ2-3; cdr3_nt: TGTGCCATCAGTAGAGGGAGCCCGAGCACAGATACGCAGTATTTT; cdr3_aa: CAISRGSPSTDTQYF
d_call: .; clone_size: few; v_call: TRBV7-2; j_call: TRBJ2-5; cdr3_nt: TGTGCCAGCAGCTTATTCCAGGGGCGGGAGACCCAGTACTTC; cdr3_aa: CASSLFQGRETQYF
d_call: TRBD1; clone_size: .; v_call: TRBV19; j_call: TRBJ1-2; cdr3_nt: TGTGCCAGTAGTCCCTCAGGACAGGGCTATGGCTACACCTTC; cdr3_aa: CASSPSGQGYGYTF
d_call: .; clone_size: .; v_call: TRBV5-6; j_call: TRBJ2-2; cdr3_nt: TGTGCCAGCAGCTTGGGACAGCTCTTCACCGGGGAGCTGTTTTTT; cdr3_aa: CASSLGQLFTGELFF
d_call: .; clone_size: .; v_call: TRBV2; j_call: TRBJ2-1; cdr3_nt: TGTGCCAGCAGTGGGAGGGATACCTACAATGAGCAGTTCTTC; cdr3_aa: CASSGRDTYNEQFF
d_call: .; clone_size: .; v_call: TRBV19; j_call: TRBJ1-1; cdr3_nt: TGTGCCAGTCTCGCGGGGGGGAAGGGGAGCGCGAGAGCTTTCTTT; cdr3_aa: CASLAGGKGSARAFF
d_call: .; clone_size: .; v_call: TRBV15; j_call: TRBJ2-5; cdr3_nt: TGTGCCACCAGCAGAGATGGAATGGGGGCCCAAGAGACCCAGTACTTC; cdr3_aa: CATSRDGMGAQETQYF
d_call: .; clone_size: .; v_call: TRBV5-1; j_call: TRBJ1-1; cdr3_nt: TGCGCCAGCAGCTTGGAGGGACAGAACACTGAAGCTTTCTTT; cdr3_aa: CASSLEGQNTEAFF
d_call: TRBD1; clone_size: .; v_call: TRBV10-3; j_call: TRBJ1-2; cdr3_nt: TGTGCCATCAGTGCGACAGGGTCGGATGGCTACACCTTC; cdr3_aa: CAISATGSDGYTF
d_call: .; clone_size: .; v_call: TRBV27; j_call: TRBJ2-1; cdr3_nt: TGTGCCAGCAGGACGACAGGCCTGTTCTACAATGAGCAGTTCTTC; cdr3_aa: CASRTTGLFYNEQFF
d_call: TRBD1; clone_size: .; v_call: TRBV15; j_call: TRBJ1-5; cdr3_nt: TGTGCCACCAGCAGAGGCTTTAGACAGGGGATCAATCAGCCCCAGCATTTT; cdr3_aa: CATSRGFRQGINQPQHF
d_call: TRBD2; clone_size: .; v_call: TRBV19; j_call: TRBJ2-7; cdr3_nt: TGTGCCAGTAGTATAGCGGGAGGCCCCTACGAGCAGTACTTC; cdr3_aa: CASSIAGGPYEQYF
d_call: TRBD1; clone_size: .; v_call: TRBV29-1; j_call: TRBJ1-2; cdr3_nt: TGCAGCGTTGAGAGACCGGGACAGGATTTCTATGGCTACACCTTC; cdr3_aa: CSVERPGQDFYGYTF
d_call: TRBD1; clone_size: .; v_call: TRBV11-3; j_call: TRBJ1-2; cdr3_nt: TGTGCCAGCAGCTTAGCCCCAGAGACAGGGAGCTATGGCTACACCTTC; cdr3_aa: CASSLAPETGSYGYTF
d_call: .; clone_size: .; v_call: TRBV6-2/TRBV6-3; j_call: TRBJ1-1; cdr3_nt: TGTGCCAGCAGTTACTCGACGGGGTTTGGAGTCCTGAACACTGAAGCTTTCTTT; cdr3_aa: CASSYSTGFGVLNTEAFF
d_call: TRBD2; clone_size: .; v_call: TRBV24-1; j_call: TRBJ2-1; cdr3_nt: TGTGCCACCAGTCCAGCGGGAGGGTCCTACAATGAGCAGTTCTTC; cdr3_aa: CATSPAGGSYNEQFF
d_call: TRBD1; clone_size: .; v_call: TRBV19; j_call: TRBJ1-1; cdr3_nt: TGTGCCAGTAGTATAGGACAGGGCCGAACTGAAGCTTTCTTT; cdr3_aa: CASSIGQGRTEAFF
d_call: .; clone_size: .; v_call: TRBV2; j_call: TRBJ2-7; cdr3_nt: TGTGCCAGCAGTGAAGATCCTGGGACACTCAGAAGCTACGAGCAGTACTTC; cdr3_aa: CASSEDPGTLRSYEQYF